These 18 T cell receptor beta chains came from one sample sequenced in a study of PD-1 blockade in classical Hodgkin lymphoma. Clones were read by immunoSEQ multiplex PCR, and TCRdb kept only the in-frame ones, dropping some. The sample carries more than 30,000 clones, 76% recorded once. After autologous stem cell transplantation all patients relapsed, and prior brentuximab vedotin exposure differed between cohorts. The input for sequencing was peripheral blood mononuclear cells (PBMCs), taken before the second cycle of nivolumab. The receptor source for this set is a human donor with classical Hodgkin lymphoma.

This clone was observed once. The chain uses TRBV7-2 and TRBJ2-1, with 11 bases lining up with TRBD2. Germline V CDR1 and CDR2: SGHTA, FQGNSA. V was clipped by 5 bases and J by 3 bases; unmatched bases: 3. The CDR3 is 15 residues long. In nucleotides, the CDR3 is TGTGCCAGCAGCCTTAGCGGGGGGGGCTACAATGAGCAGTTCTTC. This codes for CASSLSGGGYNEQFF.

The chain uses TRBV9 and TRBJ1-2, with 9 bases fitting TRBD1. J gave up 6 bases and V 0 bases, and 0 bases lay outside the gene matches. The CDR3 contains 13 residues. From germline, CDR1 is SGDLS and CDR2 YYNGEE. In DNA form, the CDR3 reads TGTGCCAGCAGCGTAGGGACAGGGGATGGCTACACCTTC. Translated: CASSVGTGDGYTF.

The CDR3 coding sequence is TGCGCCAGCAGCCAAGATCCCGGGCAGAGCTCCTATAATTCACCCCTCCACTTT. It is translated as CASSQDPGQSSYNSPLHF. The chain uses TRBV4-3 and TRBJ1-6; D remains ambiguous. The germline gives CDR1 LGHNA, CDR2 YSLEER. V dropped 0 bases and J dropped 0 bases, with 12 bases sitting between them. The CDR3 is made up of 18 amino acids.

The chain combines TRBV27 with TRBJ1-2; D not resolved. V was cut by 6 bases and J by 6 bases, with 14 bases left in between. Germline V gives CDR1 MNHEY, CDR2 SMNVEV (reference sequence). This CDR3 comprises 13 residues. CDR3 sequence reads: CASSLSEGHGYTF. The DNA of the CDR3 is TGTGCCAGCAGCCTCAGCGAGGGTCATGGCTACACCTTC.

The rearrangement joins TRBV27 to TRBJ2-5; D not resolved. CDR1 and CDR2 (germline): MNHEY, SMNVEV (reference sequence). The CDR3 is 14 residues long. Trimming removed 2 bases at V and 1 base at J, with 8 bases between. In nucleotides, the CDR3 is TGTGCCAGCAGTTTAATGCCTACCCAAGAGACCCAGTACTTC. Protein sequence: CASSLMPTQETQYF.

CDR3 nucleotide sequence: TGTGCCAGCCCACGGGGACAGGAAAAATACGAGCAGTACTTC. It encodes CASPRGQEKYEQYF. This chain uses TRBV27 with TRBJ2-7; 8 bases agree with TRBD1. This CDR3 has 14 amino acids. The V gene end was trimmed by 8 bases and the J gene end by 4 bases; junction bases not matched to a gene: 10. The germline gives CDR1 MNHEY, CDR2 SMNVEV (reference sequence).

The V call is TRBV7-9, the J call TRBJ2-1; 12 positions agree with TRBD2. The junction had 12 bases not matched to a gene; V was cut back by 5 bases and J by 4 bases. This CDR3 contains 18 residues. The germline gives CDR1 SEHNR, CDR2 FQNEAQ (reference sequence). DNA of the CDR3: TGTGCCAGCAGCCCCCGGGCTAGCGGGGGGGCGCGGTACAATGAGCAGTTCTTC. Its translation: CASSPRASGGARYNEQFF. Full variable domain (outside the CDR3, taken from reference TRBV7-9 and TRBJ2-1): DTGVSQNPRHKITKRGQNVTFRCDPISEHNRLYWYRQTLGQGPEFLTYFQNEAQLEKSRLLSDRFSAERPKGSFSTLEIQRTEQGDSAMYLCASSPRASGGARYNEQFFGPGTRLTVL.

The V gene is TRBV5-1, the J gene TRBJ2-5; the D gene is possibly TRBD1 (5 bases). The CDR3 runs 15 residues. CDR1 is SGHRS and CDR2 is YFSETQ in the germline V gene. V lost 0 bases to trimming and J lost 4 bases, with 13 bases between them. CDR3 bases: TGCGCCAGCAGCTTGGAGGCGTGGCAGGGAGAGACCCAGTACTTC. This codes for CASSLEAWQGETQYF.

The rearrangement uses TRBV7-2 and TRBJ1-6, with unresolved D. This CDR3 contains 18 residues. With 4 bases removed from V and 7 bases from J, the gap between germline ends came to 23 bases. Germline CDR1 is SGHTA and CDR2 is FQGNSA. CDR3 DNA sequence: TGTGCCAGCAGCTCGCCTTTAGATCCGGGCCCAACAAATTCACCCCTCCACTTT. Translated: CASSSPLDPGPTNSPLHF.

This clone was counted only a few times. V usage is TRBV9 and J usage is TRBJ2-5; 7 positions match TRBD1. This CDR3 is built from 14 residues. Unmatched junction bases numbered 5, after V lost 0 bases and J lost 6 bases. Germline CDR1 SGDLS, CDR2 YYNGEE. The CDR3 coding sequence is TGTGCCAGCAGCGTAGAAGACAGGGTAAAGACCCAGTACTTC. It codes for CASSVEDRVKTQYF.

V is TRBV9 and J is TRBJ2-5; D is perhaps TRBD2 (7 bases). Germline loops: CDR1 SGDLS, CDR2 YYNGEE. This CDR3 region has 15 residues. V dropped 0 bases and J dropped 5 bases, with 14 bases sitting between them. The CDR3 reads CASSVEGGAWETQYF. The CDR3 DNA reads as TGTGCCAGCAGCGTAGAAGGGGGGGCTTGGGAGACCCAGTACTTC.

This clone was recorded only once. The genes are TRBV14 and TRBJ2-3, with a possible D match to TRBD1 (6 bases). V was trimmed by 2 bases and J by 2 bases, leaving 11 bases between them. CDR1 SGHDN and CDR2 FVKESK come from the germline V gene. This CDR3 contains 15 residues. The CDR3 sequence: CASSQHRVHTDTQYF. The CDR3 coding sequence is TGTGCCAGCAGCCAACACAGGGTTCACACAGATACGCAGTATTTT.

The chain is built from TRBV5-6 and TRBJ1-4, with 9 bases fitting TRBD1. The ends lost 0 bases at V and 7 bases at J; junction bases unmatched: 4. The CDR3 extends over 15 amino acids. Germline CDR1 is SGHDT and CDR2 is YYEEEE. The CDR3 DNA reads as TGTGCCAGCAGCTTGGAGGGACAGGGACTTGAAAAACTGTTTTTT. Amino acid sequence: CASSLEGQGLEKLFF.

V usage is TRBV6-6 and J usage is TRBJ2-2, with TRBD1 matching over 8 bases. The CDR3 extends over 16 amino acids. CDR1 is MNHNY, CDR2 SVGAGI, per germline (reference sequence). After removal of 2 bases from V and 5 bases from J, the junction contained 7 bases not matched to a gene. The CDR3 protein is CASSYGLQGATGELFF. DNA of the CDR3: TGTGCCAGCAGTTACGGATTGCAGGGGGCGACCGGGGAGCTGTTTTTT.

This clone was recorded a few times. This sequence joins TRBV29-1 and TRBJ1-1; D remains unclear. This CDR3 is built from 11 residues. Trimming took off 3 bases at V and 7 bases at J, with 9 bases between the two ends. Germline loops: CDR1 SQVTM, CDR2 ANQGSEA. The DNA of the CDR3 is TGCAGCGTTGACAGCAGCCTTGAAGCTTTCTTT. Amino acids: CSVDSSLEAFF.

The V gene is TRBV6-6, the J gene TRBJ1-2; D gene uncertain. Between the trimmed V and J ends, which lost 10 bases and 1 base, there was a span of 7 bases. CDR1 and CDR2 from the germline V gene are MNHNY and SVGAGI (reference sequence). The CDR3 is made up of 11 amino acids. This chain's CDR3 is CATGLNYGYTF. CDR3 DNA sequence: TGTGCCACGGGCCTTAACTATGGCTACACCTTC.

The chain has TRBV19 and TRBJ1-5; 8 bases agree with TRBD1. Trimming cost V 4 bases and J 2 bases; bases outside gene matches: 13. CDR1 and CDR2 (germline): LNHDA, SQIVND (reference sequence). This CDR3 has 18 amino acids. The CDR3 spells CASSTTDRAIVRNQPQHF. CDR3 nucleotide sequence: TGTGCCAGTAGTACTACGGACAGGGCGATAGTTCGCAATCAGCCCCAGCATTTT.

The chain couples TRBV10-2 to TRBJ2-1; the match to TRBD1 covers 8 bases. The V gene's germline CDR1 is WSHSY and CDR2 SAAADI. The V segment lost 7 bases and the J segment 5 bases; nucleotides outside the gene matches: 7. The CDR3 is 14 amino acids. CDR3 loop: CASNSDREHNEQFF. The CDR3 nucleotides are TGCGCCAGCAACTCGGACAGGGAGCACAATGAGCAGTTCTTC.